There are a few counts of the clone carrying this T cell receptor beta chain. Methods used by the authors: Reference gene primer amplification yielded estimated nucleated cell counts. This table comes from immunoSEQ multiplex PCR, and its TCRdb copy is limited to in-frame clones, with some not included. D and trimming come from the DNA, and the V and J calls and clone size come from that table. The table has under 200,000 clones, under 90% seen once; the top ten hold roughly 6.7%. This entry comes from a study of blood T cell repertoires in COVID-19. Study in general: Samples taken during acute and convalescent COVID-19 were collected in the United States, Italy and Spain. The analysed material was cDNA or gDNA that came from T cells, B-cell-depleted T cells, or PBMCs.

With 4 bases removed from V and 2 bases from J, the gap between germline ends came to 8 bases. CDR3 length: 12 residues. The germline V gene has CDR1 SQVTM and CDR2 ANQGSEA. This clonotype was obtained from a man in his sixties with acute or convalescent COVID-19. The specimen sequenced was peripheral blood. This rearrangement joins TRBV29-1 to TRBJ1-2, with TRBD1 as a possible D gene (6 bases). CDR3 sequence (DNA): TGCAGCGTTGCCACAGGGAACTATGGCTACACCTTC. It yields the protein CSVATGNYGYTF.